This T cell receptor (beta chain) was retrieved from a study of CD8 T cells in ankylosing spondylitis (dated by TCRdb to 2017 to 2019). In the study overall: T cell receptor beta repertoires were profiled in healthy donors and ankylosing spondylitis patients so that disease-linked TCR variants could be found. Peripheral blood was sampled, and synovial fluid was additionally collected from ankylosing spondylitis patients. The full study cohort was made up of about 24 ankylosing spondylitis patients and over 90 healthy donors. What the research found in general, with its limitations: Some of the motif variants had been reported before in the synovial fluid and blood of reactive arthritis patients, a finding that suggests common disease-initiation mechanisms. According to the report, matched synovial fluid samples from ankylosing spondylitis patients were significantly enriched for the disease-linked clones. The disease-linked clones had a CD8+ phenotype and were found at relatively low frequencies in peripheral blood. Blood from ankylosing spondylitis patients appeared to be characterized by a TCR beta motif made up of fewer than ten highly homologous amino acid variants.

The instrument was an Illumina HiSeq 2500. Quantitative 5'-RACE with molecular barcodes was the method used to prepare the TCR beta libraries. The authors' pipeline ran thus. To identify disease-linked TCR variants, a new computational method was used, one built on a probabilistic model of VDJ rearrangement. TCRdb reprocessed the public reads (quality trimming at Q25 with fastp, clone calling with MiXCR) and kept in-frame beta chains. Entries are consolidated by CDR3 protein sequence, retaining the most common genes and DNA. These V and J calls are TCRdb output, not the study's own analysis. The table for this sample lists about 400,000 distinct CDR3 sequences; 20% of them were counted only once. The biggest ten clones account for about an eighth of the sample. Deletion took 8 bases off V and 7 bases off J, with a span of 11 bases between the germline ends. Its CDR3 holds 12 amino acids, cysteine through phenylalanine. CDR3 DNA is the only sequence kept; it has 36 bases, read in frame from the first base. As encoded in the germline V gene, CDR1 is ENHRY while CDR2 is SYGVKD.

This clonotype was counted between two and nine times. No cognate antigen has been identified for it. Base qualities are missing; no much larger clone stands one base away. The rearrangement combines TRBV10-3 with TRBJ2-2, with the D gene uncertain. This TCR derives from a male donor with ankylosing spondylitis or in good health (not recorded which). Sequencing input: blood, either unsorted or a sorted T cell fraction (not recorded which). At the DNA level, the sequence is TGTGCCATCTTGGGTTCCGGCGGGGAGCTGTTTTTT. The encoded protein is CAILGSGGELFF.